The 12 T cell receptor beta chains in this list originate from one sample, sequenced in a study of T cell responses to AZD1222 COVID-19 vaccine (dated by TCRdb to the early 2020s). The time point label for this specimen denotes: baseline before first vaccination. Receptor libraries were prepared by the immunoSEQ multiplex PCR assay. TCRdb stores this immuneACCESS table with in-frame sequences only. Part of the clones is absent; in the studies checked, under half of the shortfall reflects unresolved V genes, and no reason is known for the rest. For this sample there are some 140,000 clones; 70% to 90% appear just once. The ten largest clones add up to less than 7% of the sample. The specimen comprised peripheral blood, sampled on day 0 of AZD1222 vaccination. These receptors originate from an adult in good health.

CDR3 bases: TGTGCCAGCAGCTTACTAGGCAAAAACATTCAGTACTTC. Its translation: CASSLLGKNIQYF. The chain carries TRBV7-2 and TRBJ2-4, with unresolved D. V was cut by 2 bases and J by 3 bases, with 5 bases left in between. This CDR3 spans 13 amino acids. Germline V gene sequence: CDR1 SGHTA, CDR2 FQGNSA.

The CDR3: CASSPGLGASYNEQFF. In nucleotides, the CDR3 is TGTGCCAGCAGTCCCGGCTTGGGGGCTTCCTACAATGAGCAGTTCTTC. The rearrangement joins TRBV28 to TRBJ2-1, with D possibly matching TRBD1 (6 bases). V lost 5 bases and J 1 base, leaving 15 bases between the germline ends. CDR1 MDHEN and CDR2 SYDVKM come from the germline V gene. This CDR3 has 16 residues.

CDR3 sequence reads: CASSEGTSGRAQEYF. CDR3 bases: TGTGCCAGCAGTGAAGGGACTAGCGGGAGGGCTCAGGAGTACTTC. The chain joins TRBV2 to TRBJ2-7; 15 positions match TRBD2. This CDR3 spans 15 amino acids. The germline CDR1 and CDR2 sequences are SNHLY and FYNNEI. The V and J ends lost 1 base and 11 bases, in that order; junction bases with no gene match: 6.

This clone is labeled medium-sized (0.01 to 0.1%). The chain has TRBV4-1 and TRBJ2-7; D is undetermined. V lost 4 bases to trimming and J lost 2 bases, with 6 bases between them. Per the germline V gene, CDR1 is MGHRA and CDR2 is YSYEKL. The CDR3 covers 12 residues. CDR3 protein: CASSRTPYEQYF. As DNA, the CDR3 is TGCGCCAGCAGCCGGACCCCCTACGAGCAGTACTTC.

The V and J genes are TRBV19 and TRBJ1-1; no definite D call. Germline V gene data show CDR1 as LNHDA and CDR2 as SQIVND (reference sequence). Trimming removed 4 bases from V and 3 bases from J, with 9 bases in between. The CDR3 totals 13 residues. The CDR3 DNA reads as TGTGCCAGTAGTACGGCAGTGGACACTGAAGCTTTCTTT. Translating gives CASSTAVDTEAFF.

The chain links TRBV9 to TRBJ1-2, with D uncertain. CDR1 and CDR2 (germline): SGDLS, YYNGEE. The CDR3 length is 11 residues. V gave up 3 bases and J gave up 1 base, with 1 base separating them. In DNA form, the CDR3 reads TGTGCCAGCAGCGGTAACTATGGCTACACCTTC. Its protein is CASSGNYGYTF.

This clone was seen a single time. The CDR3 protein is CASGNRGQNTGELFF. In DNA, the CDR3 is TGTGCTAGCGGCAACAGGGGTCAGAACACCGGGGAGCTGTTTTTT. This chain connects TRBV7-7 to TRBJ2-2; the D gene is possibly TRBD1 (7 bases). The CDR3 extends over 15 amino acids. Germline CDR1 reads SSHAT; CDR2 reads FNYEAQ (reference sequence).

V and J are TRBV4-3 and TRBJ2-1, with 9 bases matching TRBD2. Losses at the gene ends were 0 bases for V and 7 bases for J; bases not matched to a gene: 10. The length of the CDR3 is 17 residues. Germline V gene lookup returns CDR1 LGHNA and CDR2 YSLEER. The CDR3 bases are TGCGCCAGCAGCCAAGATACGGCGGGAGGGCTCGCGAATGAGCAGTTCTTC. Translated: CASSQDTAGGLANEQFF.

V and J are TRBV6-5 and TRBJ1-5; TRBD1 matches 7 bases. This CDR3 has 15 residues. Trimming took 10 bases from V and 0 from J; bases not matched to a gene: 9. CDR1 and CDR2 (germline): MNHEY, SVGAGI. CDR3 in DNA: TGTGCCACCGAGGGGACAGATCCTAGCAATCAGCCCCAGCATTTT. Amino acids: CATEGTDPSNQPQHF.

V is TRBV5-6 and J is TRBJ2-1; no clear D. The length of the CDR3 is 12 residues. Deletions cut 1 base from V and 5 bases from J, with 4 bases between. The germline V gene has CDR1 SGHDT and CDR2 YYEEEE. In DNA, the CDR3 is TGTGCCAGCAGCTTGCGGGACAATGAGCAGTTCTTC. Amino acid sequence: CASSLRDNEQFF.

The chain recombines TRBV18 with TRBJ1-6, with D maybe TRBD1 (5 bases). CDR1 is KGHSH, CDR2 LQKENI, per germline. V dropped 3 bases and J dropped 7 bases, with 16 bases sitting between them. The CDR3 is 16 amino acids. The CDR3 coding sequence is TGTGCCAGCTCACCCAGGGAAGGGCGGGCAAATTCACCCCTCCACTTT. Protein: CASSPREGRANSPLHF.

V usage is TRBV5-1 and J usage is TRBJ1-3; 8 bases match TRBD1. Per the germline V gene, CDR1 is SGHRS and CDR2 is YFSETQ. J lost 4 bases, V lost 3 bases, and 3 bases had no gene match. The CDR3 is 14 residues long. CDR3 residues: CASSSGGEGNTIYF. In nucleotides, the CDR3 is TGCGCCAGCAGCTCAGGGGGCGAGGGAAACACCATATATTTT.